This T cell receptor beta chain originates from a study of T cells in Graves' hyperthyroidism and ophthalmopathy. Lactation, pregnancy, other autoimmune disease or uncontrolled infection excluded patients. The PBMCs were sourced from fresh peripheral blood (about 10 ml). Template material for amplifying TCR beta CDR3 regions consisted of RNA transcripts. Primed by the HTBI set, a first-round RT-PCR was run on the TCR CDR3. TCRdb redid the calling of the multiplex PCR reads with MiXCR, one entry per CDR3 protein. The data show some 580,000 distinct CDR3 sequences, with about a sixth seen just once and under 3.5% held by the top ten. A word on this clonotype: Its antigen is undetermined.

Study results and limitations: Most expanded thyroid clonotypes above 0.001 also appeared in blood.

The sequence derives from a woman in her thirties or forties with Graves' ophthalmopathy. The sequencing input was blood.

CDR3 sequence reads: CASSLQGMGKNIQYF. In DNA form, the CDR3 reads TGTGCCAGCAGCCTCCAGGGGATGGGCAAAAACATTCAGTACTTC. The J gene is TRBJ2-4, the V gene TRBV13, with TRBD1 as a possible D gene (6 bases). V gave up 5 bases and J gave up 3 bases, with 14 bases separating them. Germline assignment: CDR1 PRHDT and CDR2 FYEKMQ (reference sequence). CDR3 length: 15 amino acids.